These 20 T cell receptor beta chains were all obtained from the same sample, sequenced in a study of blood T cell repertoires in COVID-19. The table came from immunoSEQ multiplex PCR; TCRdb's copy has only in-frame clones and leaves some out. This table has 35,000 to 55,000 clones, around 82% appearing once. The sequenced material came from peripheral blood. These receptors were collected from a woman in her 70s with acute or convalescent COVID-19.

The V and J genes are TRBV4-2 and TRBJ2-1; 9 positions match TRBD2. The V segment lost 0 bases and the J segment 0 bases; nucleotides outside the gene matches: 3. Germline CDR1 reads LGHNA; CDR2 reads YNFKEQ. This CDR3 has 17 residues. CDR3 DNA: TGTGCCAGCAGCCAAGATCTAGCGGGAAGCTCCTACAATGAGCAGTTCTTC. This gives the protein CASSQDLAGSSYNEQFF.

This chain uses TRBV4-3 with TRBJ2-7; 13 bases match TRBD2. Germline-derived CDR1 and CDR2 are LGHNA and YSLEER. Trimming cost V 3 bases and J 6 bases; bases outside gene matches: 2. CDR3 length: 14 residues. CDR3 DNA sequence: TGCGCCAGCAGCCAGGGACTAGCGGGGACCGAGCAGTACTTC. It codes for CASSQGLAGTEQYF.

The rearrangement joins TRBV9 to TRBJ2-1; weak D call: TRBD2 (6 bases). Trimming took off 6 bases at V and 3 bases at J, with 13 bases between the two ends. Germline V gene lookup returns CDR1 SGDLS and CDR2 YYNGEE. CDR3 length equals 14 residues. The CDR3 region is CASTGGLHYNEQFF. As DNA, the CDR3 is TGTGCCAGCACCGGGGGACTCCACTACAATGAGCAGTTCTTC.

The V call is TRBV7-2, the J call TRBJ1-5; TRBD1 agrees at 9 bases. The germline CDR1 and CDR2 sequences are SGHTA and FQGNSA. Trimming took 0 bases from V and 4 from J; bases not matched to a gene: 7. This CDR3 comprises 17 residues. The CDR3: CASSLARGTGWNQPQHF. The CDR3, as DNA: TGTGCCAGCAGCTTAGCGAGGGGGACAGGGTGGAATCAGCCCCAGCATTTT. Using reference TRBV7-2 and TRBJ1-5 for the parts outside the CDR3, the full variable domain is GAGVSQSPSNKVTEKGKDVELRCDPISGHTALYWYRQSLGQGLEFLIYFQGNSAPDKSGLPSDRFSAERTGGSVSTLTIQRTQQEDSAVYLCASSLARGTGWNQPQHFGDGTRLSIL.

The V gene is TRBV9, the J gene TRBJ1-5; 7 nucleotides align to TRBD1. CDR3 size: 15 residues. Germline V gene data show CDR1 as SGDLS and CDR2 as YYNGEE. Losses at the gene ends were 4 bases for V and 4 bases for J; bases not matched to a gene: 8. The CDR3 DNA reads as TGTGCCAGCAGCCGAGAGGGACAGAAAAATCAGCCCCAGCATTTT. This sequence encodes CASSREGQKNQPQHF.

The V gene is TRBV3-1 (or the pseudogene TRBV3-2), the J gene TRBJ2-5; D possibly corresponds to TRBD2 (6 bases). Germline CDR1 LGHDT, CDR2 YNNKEL (reference sequence). The ends were cut back, 1 base at V and 3 bases at J, with 15 bases in the middle. This CDR3 region has 16 residues. CDR3: CASSQGLSGLKETQYF. The CDR3 nucleotides read TGTGCCAGCAGCCAAGGTTTGAGCGGGTTAAAAGAGACCCAGTACTTC.

The chain links TRBV7-2 to TRBJ1-1, with D possibly TRBD1 on 6 matching bases. V dropped 5 bases and J dropped 2 bases, with 15 bases sitting between them. This CDR3 is 15 amino acids long. CDR1 SGHTA and CDR2 FQGNSA come from the germline V gene. The DNA for the CDR3 is TGTGCCAGCAGCCTCGAACAGGGACCAAACACTGAAGCTTTCTTT. Translating it yields CASSLEQGPNTEAFF.

The genes are TRBV18 and TRBJ1-6, with no clear D. This CDR3 is 18 amino acids long. Germline values: CDR1 KGHSH, CDR2 LQKENI. Trimming pared 3 bases from V and 7 bases from J, leaving 22 bases between. The CDR3 nucleotides are TGTGCCAGCTCACCTAATAGCGTCGCCGGCAGAACCAATTCACCCCTCCACTTT. Translation gives CASSPNSVAGRTNSPLHF.

As for this clone: One junction end does not reproduce the germline sequence, and a read error may be involved. The rearrangement uses TRBV11-3 and TRBJ2-7; the match to TRBD2 covers 10 bases. Germline CDR1 SGHNT, CDR2 YENEEA. The CDR3 loop spans 15 amino acids. The CDR3 bases are TGTGCCAGCAGCCCGTCGGGGGGTACTAGCGGGGCCTTTTTCTTC. Translating it yields CASSPSGGTSGAFFF.

This chain connects TRBV6-6 to TRBJ2-7; tentatively, D is TRBD2 (6 bases). The CDR3 runs to 14 residues. Germline CDR1 reads MNHNY; CDR2 reads SVGAGI (reference sequence). V was cut by 5 bases and J by 6 bases, with 17 bases left in between. CDR3 DNA: TGTGCCAGCAGTCACCATACGGAGGGGCTCGAGCAGTACTTC. Amino acid sequence: CASSHHTEGLEQYF.

V gene TRBV13 combines with J gene TRBJ1-1, with D perhaps TRBD1 (5 bases). The CDR3 length is 13 residues. V lost 4 bases and J lost 0, with 6 bases in between. CDR1 and CDR2 from the germline V gene are PRHDT and FYEKMQ (reference sequence). DNA of the CDR3: TGTGCCAGCAGCTCCAGGGTGAACACTGAAGCTTTCTTT. It is translated as CASSSRVNTEAFF.

This rearrangement joins TRBV19 to TRBJ2-7, with 10 positions matching TRBD2. The CDR3 length is 19 residues. J lost 3 bases, V lost 3 bases, and 17 bases had no gene match. Germline assignment: CDR1 LNHDA and CDR2 SQIVND (reference sequence). CDR3 sequence: CASSIRVPSGRLRRYEQYF. The CDR3 DNA reads as TGTGCCAGTAGTATTAGGGTCCCTAGCGGGAGATTGCGGCGCTACGAGCAGTACTTC.

The chain has TRBV7-8 and TRBJ2-1; 9 nucleotides agree with TRBD1. The CDR3 contains 15 residues. Unmatched junction bases numbered 2, after V lost 2 bases and J lost 3 bases. Germline-derived CDR1 and CDR2 are SGHVS and FQNEAQ. CDR3 amino acids: CASSLPGQGYNEQFF. In nucleotides, the CDR3 is TGTGCCAGCAGCTTACCGGGACAGGGCTACAATGAGCAGTTCTTC.

The rearrangement links TRBV9 to TRBJ2-3, with 9 bases that match TRBD1. Per germline, CDR1 SGDLS and CDR2 YYNGEE. CDR3 length: 17 residues. The V and J ends lost 2 bases and 6 bases, in that order; junction bases with no gene match: 13. The CDR3 loop reads CASSVAGTGSTPDTQYF. CDR3 coding DNA: TGTGCCAGCAGCGTCGCCGGGACAGGGTCAACCCCGGATACGCAGTATTTT.

This sequence joins TRBV2 and TRBJ2-2, with D hard to call. From germline, CDR1 is SNHLY and CDR2 FYNNEI. V lost 7 bases and J 4 bases, leaving 4 bases between the germline ends. This CDR3 contains 11 residues. The CDR3 DNA reads as TGTGCCAGCACGGGCACCGGGGAGCTGTTTTTT. Translation gives CASTGTGELFF.

V gene TRBV9 combines with J gene TRBJ2-2; 9 bases match TRBD2. Germline V gives CDR1 SGDLS, CDR2 YYNGEE. The J segment lost 5 bases and the V segment lost 3 bases, leaving 5 bases of the junction unmatched. CDR3 length: 15 residues. The CDR3 nucleotides read TGTGCCAGCAGCGGCAGCGGGAGGCGTACCGGGGAGCTGTTTTTT. Protein product: CASSGSGRRTGELFF.

This clone was counted a few times. This chain connects TRBV18 to TRBJ2-7, with TRBD2 matching over 7 bases. V was pared by 5 bases and J by 2 bases, with 3 bases of the junction left unmatched. Germline V lookup: CDR1 KGHSH, CDR2 LQKENI. This CDR3 is 13 amino acids long. The CDR3 is CASSFGTTYEQYF. CDR3 nucleotides: TGTGCCAGCTCATTCGGGACTACCTACGAGCAGTACTTC.

This clone has just one count. The V call is TRBV9, the J call TRBJ1-2; D gene unclear. CDR1 and CDR2 from the germline V gene are SGDLS and YYNGEE. The CDR3 totals 13 residues. The V end lost 1 base, the J end lost 2 bases, and 6 bases lay between the germline ends. In nucleotides, the CDR3 is TGTGCCAGCAGCGTATACCAGAACTATGGCTACACCTTC. This gives the protein CASSVYQNYGYTF.

The chain combines TRBV28 with TRBJ1-2; D uncertain. The CDR3 has 15 amino acids. V shed 5 bases and J shed 4 bases, with 17 bases lying between them. The germline V gene encodes CDR1 MDHEN and CDR2 SYDVKM. The CDR3 nucleotides are TGTGCCAGCAGTCCAATTGAAGGGAGGGTCTATGGCTACACCTTC. It codes for CASSPIEGRVYGYTF.

This chain connects TRBV10-2 to TRBJ1-4; 7 nucleotides match TRBD1. CDR1 is WSHSY and CDR2 is SAAADI in the germline V gene. CDR3 size: 15 residues. V lost 6 bases and J lost 0; bases outside the gene matches: 4. Here the CDR3 reads CASRTTGATNEKLFF. The CDR3 bases are TGCGCCAGCAGGACCACAGGGGCAACTAATGAAAAACTGTTTTTT.